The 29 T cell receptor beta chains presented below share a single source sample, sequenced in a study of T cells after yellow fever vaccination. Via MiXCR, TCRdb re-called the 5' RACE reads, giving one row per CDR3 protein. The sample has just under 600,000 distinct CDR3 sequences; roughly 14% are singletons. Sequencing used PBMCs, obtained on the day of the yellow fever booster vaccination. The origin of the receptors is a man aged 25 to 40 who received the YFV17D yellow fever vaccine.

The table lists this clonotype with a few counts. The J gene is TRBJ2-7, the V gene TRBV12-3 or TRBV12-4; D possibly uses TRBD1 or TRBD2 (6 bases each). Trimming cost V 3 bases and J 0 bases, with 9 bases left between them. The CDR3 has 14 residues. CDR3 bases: TGTGCCAGCAGTTTCGGGGGACACTCCTACGAGCAGTACTTC. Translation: CASSFGGHSYEQYF.

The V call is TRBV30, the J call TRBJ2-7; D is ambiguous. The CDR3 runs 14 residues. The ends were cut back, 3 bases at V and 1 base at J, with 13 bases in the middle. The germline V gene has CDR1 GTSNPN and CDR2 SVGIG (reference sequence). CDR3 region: CAWSFRAGSYEQYF. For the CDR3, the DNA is TGTGCCTGGAGCTTTCGCGCAGGTTCCTACGAGCAGTACTTC.

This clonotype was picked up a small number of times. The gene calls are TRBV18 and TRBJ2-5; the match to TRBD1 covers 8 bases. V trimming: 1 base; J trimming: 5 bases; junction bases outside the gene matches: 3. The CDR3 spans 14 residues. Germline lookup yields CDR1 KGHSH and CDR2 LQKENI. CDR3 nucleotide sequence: TGTGCCAGCTCACCACAGGACAGGGTTGAGACCCAGTACTTC. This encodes CASSPQDRVETQYF.

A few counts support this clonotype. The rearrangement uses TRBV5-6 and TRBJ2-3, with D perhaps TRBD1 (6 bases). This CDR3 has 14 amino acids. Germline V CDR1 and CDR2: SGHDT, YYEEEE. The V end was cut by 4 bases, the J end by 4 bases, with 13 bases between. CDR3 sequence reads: CASSRYRDADTQYF. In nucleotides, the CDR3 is TGTGCCAGCAGCCGGTACAGGGACGCAGATACGCAGTATTTT.

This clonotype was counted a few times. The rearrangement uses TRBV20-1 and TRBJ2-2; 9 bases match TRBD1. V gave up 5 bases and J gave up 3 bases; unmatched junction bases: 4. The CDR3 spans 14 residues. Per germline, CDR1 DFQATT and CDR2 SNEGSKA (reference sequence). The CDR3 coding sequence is TGCAGTGCTGGGGACAGGGTGTACACCGGGGAGCTGTTTTTT. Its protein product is CSAGDRVYTGELFF.

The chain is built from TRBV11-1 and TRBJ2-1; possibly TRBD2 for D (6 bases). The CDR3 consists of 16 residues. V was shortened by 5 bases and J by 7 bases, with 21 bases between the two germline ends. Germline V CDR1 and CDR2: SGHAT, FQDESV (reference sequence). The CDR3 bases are TGTGCCAGCAGCCATGAGGGTAGCGGCCTAGGGAATGAGCAGTTCTTC. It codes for CASSHEGSGLGNEQFF.

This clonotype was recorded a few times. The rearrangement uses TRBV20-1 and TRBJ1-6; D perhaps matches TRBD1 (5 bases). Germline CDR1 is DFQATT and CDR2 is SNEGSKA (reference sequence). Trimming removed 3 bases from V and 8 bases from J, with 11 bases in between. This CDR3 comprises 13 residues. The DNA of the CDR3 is TGCAGTGCTAGTACCAGGGTTGATTCACCCCTCCACTTT. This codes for CSASTRVDSPLHF.

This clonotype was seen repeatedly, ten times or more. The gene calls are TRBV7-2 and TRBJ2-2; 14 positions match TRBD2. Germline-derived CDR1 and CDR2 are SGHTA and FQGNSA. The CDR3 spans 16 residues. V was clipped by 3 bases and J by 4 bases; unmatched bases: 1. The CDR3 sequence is CASSLGLAGVTGELFF. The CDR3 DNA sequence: TGTGCCAGCAGCTTGGGACTAGCGGGGGTCACCGGGGAGCTGTTTTTT.

The CDR3 protein is CAISADQETQYF. For the CDR3, the DNA is TGTGCCATCAGTGCAGATCAAGAGACCCAGTACTTC. The V and J genes are TRBV10-3 and TRBJ2-5; D is undetermined. The CDR3 spans 12 residues. The germline V and J ends were trimmed by 4 bases and 2 bases, with 5 bases remaining between them. Per the germline V gene, CDR1 is ENHRY and CDR2 is SYGVKD.

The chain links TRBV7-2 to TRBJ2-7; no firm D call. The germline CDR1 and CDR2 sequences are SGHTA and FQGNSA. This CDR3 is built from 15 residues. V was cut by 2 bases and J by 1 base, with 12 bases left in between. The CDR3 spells CASSLNPQLSYEQYF. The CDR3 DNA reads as TGTGCCAGCAGCTTAAATCCTCAGCTTTCCTACGAGCAGTACTTC.

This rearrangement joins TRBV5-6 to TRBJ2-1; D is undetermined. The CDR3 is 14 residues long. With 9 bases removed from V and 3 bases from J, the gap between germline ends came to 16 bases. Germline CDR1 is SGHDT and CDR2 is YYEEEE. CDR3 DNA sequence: TGTGCCACCAAGTCCTTGCGAGACTACAATGAGCAGTTCTTC. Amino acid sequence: CATKSLRDYNEQFF.

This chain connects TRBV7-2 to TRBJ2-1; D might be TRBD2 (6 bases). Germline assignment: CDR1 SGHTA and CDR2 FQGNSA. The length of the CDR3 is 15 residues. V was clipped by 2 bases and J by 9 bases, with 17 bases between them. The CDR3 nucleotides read TGTGCCAGCAGCTTACGGCCCGGGAGAGACGGTGAGCAGTTCTTC. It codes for CASSLRPGRDGEQFF.

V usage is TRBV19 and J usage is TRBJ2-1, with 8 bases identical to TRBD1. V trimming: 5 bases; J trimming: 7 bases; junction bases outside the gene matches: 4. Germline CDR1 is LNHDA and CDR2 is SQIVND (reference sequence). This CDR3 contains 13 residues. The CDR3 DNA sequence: TGTGCCAGTAGTGACAGGACAGGGAATGAGCAGTTCTTC. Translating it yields CASSDRTGNEQFF. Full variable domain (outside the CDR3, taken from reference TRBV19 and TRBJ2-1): DGGITQSPKYLFRKEGQNVTLSCEQNLNHDAMYWYRQDPGQGLRLIYYSQIVNDFQKGDIAEGYSVSREKKESFPLTVTSAQKNPTAFYLCASSDRTGNEQFFGPGTRLTVL.

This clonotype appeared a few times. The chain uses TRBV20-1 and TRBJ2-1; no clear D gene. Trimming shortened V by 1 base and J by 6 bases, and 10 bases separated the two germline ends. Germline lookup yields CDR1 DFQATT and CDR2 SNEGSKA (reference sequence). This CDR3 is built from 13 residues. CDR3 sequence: CSARGGIPNEQFF. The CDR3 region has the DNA TGCAGTGCTAGAGGGGGTATCCCCAATGAGCAGTTCTTC.

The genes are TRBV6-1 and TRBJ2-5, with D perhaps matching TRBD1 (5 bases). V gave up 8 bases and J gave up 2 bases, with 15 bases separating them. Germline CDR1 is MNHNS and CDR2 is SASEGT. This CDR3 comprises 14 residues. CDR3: CASRPRQRQETQYF. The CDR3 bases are TGTGCCAGCCGACCGCGACAGAGACAAGAGACCCAGTACTTC.

CDR3 region: CATSRDFTSGRAGETQYF. CDR3 bases: TGTGCCACCAGCAGAGATTTCACTAGCGGGAGGGCCGGGGAGACCCAGTACTTC. J is TRBJ2-5 and V is TRBV15; 13 bases are a match to TRBD2. V was clipped by 0 bases and J by 5 bases; unmatched bases: 9. The CDR3 is 18 amino acids. From germline, CDR1 is LNHNV and CDR2 YYDKDF (reference sequence).

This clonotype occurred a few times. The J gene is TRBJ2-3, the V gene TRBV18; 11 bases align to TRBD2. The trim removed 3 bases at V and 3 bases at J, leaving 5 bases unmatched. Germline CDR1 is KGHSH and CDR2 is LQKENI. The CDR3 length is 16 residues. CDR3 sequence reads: CASSPPGLAATDTQYF. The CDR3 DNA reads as TGTGCCAGCTCACCCCCGGGACTAGCGGCGACAGATACGCAGTATTTT.

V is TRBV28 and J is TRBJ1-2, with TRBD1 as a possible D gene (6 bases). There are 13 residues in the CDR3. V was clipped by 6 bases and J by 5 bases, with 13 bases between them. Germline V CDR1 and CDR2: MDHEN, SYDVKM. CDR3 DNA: TGTGCCAGCAGGCAAGGACAGAGATATGGCTACACCTTC. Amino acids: CASRQGQRYGYTF.

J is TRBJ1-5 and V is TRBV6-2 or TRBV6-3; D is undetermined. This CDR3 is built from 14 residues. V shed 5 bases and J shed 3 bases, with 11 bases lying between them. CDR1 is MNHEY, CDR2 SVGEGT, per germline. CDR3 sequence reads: CASSNGGSNQPQHF. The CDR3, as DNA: TGTGCCAGCAGTAACGGAGGTTCCAATCAGCCCCAGCATTTT.

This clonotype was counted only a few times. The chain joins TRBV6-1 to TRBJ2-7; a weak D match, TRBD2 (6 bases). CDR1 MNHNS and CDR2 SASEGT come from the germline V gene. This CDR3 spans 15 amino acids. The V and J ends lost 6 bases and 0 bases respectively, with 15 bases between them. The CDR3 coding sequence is TGTGCCAGCAGCACCAGCGGGTATAGCTCCTACGAGCAGTACTTC. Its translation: CASSTSGYSSYEQYF.

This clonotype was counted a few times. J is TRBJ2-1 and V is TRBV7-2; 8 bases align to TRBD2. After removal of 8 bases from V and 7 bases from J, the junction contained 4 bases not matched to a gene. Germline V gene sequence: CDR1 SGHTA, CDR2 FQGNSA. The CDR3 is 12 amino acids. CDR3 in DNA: TGTGCCAGCGGGACTAGGGCGAATGAGCAGTTCTTC. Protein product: CASGTRANEQFF. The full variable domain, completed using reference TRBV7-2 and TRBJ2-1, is GAGVSQSPSNKVTEKGKDVELRCDPISGHTALYWYRQSLGQGLEFLIYFQGNSAPDKSGLPSDRFSAERTGGSVSTLTIQRTQQEDSAVYLCASGTRANEQFFGPGTRLTVL.

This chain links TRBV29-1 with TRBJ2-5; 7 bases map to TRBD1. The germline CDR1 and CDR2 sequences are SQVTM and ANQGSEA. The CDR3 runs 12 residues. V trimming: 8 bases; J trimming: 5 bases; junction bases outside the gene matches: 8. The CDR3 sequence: CSTITGVETQYF. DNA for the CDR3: TGCAGCACCATTACAGGGGTCGAGACCCAGTACTTC. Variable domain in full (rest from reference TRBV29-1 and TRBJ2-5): SAVISQKPSRDICQRGTSLTIQCQVDSQVTMMFWYRQQPGQSLTLIATANQGSEATYESGFVIDKFPISRPNLTFSTLTVSNMSPEDSSIYLCSTITGVETQYFGPGTRLLVL.

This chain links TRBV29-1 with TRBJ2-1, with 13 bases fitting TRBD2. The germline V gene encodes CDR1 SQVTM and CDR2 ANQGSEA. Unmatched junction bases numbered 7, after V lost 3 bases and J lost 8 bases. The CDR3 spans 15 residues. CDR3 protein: CSVDDRLAGGHEQFF. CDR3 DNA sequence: TGCAGCGTTGACGACAGACTAGCGGGAGGTCATGAGCAGTTCTTC.

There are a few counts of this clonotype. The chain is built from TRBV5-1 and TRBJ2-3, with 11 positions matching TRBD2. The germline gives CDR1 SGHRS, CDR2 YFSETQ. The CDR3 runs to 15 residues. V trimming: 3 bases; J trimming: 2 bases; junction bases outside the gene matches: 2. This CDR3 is CASSSTSGVTDTQYF. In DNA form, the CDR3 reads TGCGCCAGCAGCTCGACTAGCGGGGTCACAGATACGCAGTATTTT.

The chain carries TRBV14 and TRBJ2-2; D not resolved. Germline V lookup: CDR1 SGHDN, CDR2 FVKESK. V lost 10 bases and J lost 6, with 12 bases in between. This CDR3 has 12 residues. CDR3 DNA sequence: TGTGCCATCGCTCTCCGGTCCGGGGAGCTGTTTTTT. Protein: CAIALRSGELFF. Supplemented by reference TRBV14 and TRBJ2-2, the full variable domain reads EAGVTQFPSHSVIEKGQTVTLRCDPISGHDNLYWYRRVMGKEIKFLLHFVKESKQDESGMPNNRFLAERTGGTYSTLKVQPAELEDSGVYFCAIALRSGELFFGEGSRLTVL.

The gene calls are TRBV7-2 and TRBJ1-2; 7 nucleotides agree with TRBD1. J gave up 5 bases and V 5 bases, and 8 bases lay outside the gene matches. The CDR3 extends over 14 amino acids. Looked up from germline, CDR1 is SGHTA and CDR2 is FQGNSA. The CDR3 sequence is CASSAEGTVYGYTF. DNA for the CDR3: TGTGCCAGCAGCGCCGAGGGGACAGTATATGGCTACACCTTC.

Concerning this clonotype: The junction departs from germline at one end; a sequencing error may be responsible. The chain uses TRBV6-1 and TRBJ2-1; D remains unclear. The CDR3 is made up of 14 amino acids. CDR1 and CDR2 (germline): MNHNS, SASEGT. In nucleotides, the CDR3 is TGTCCCAGCACCGAGGTAGATCCCCCCCGCGAGCAGTTCTTC. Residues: CPSTEVDPPREQFF.

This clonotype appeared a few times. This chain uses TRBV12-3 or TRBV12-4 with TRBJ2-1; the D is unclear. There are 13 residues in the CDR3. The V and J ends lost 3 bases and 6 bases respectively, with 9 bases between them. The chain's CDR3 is CASSFSLPNEQFF. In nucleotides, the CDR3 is TGTGCCAGCAGTTTTTCCTTGCCCAATGAGCAGTTCTTC.

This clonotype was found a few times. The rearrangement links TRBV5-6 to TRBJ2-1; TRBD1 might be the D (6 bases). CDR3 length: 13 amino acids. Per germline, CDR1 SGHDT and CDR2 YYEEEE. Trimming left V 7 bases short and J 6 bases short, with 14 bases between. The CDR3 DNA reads TGTGCCAGCTCGGAGGACAGATTCAATGAGCAGTTCTTC. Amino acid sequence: CASSEDRFNEQFF.